This entry describes one T cell receptor (beta chain). The data are from a study of shared T cell receptors in the human thymus. Libraries were prepared by immunoSEQ multiplex PCR; TCRdb keeps only in-frame clonotypes and omits some of them. The sample yields some 660,000 clones, 70% to 90% seen once. This sample also appeared in a second study, on human thymus T cells. As that study records: All donors were healthy Finnish infants who were undergoing corrective surgery to treat congenital heart defects.

Sequencing input: thymocytes. The TCR was taken from a boy under two years old with a congenital heart defect.

The DNA for the CDR3 is TGTGCCAGCAGCTTCACAATCACAGATACGCAGTATTTT. Translating it yields CASSFTITDTQYF. The V and J genes are TRBV5-6 and TRBJ2-3; D remains ambiguous. CDR1 and CDR2 (germline): SGHDT, YYEEEE. V lost 2 bases and J lost 2, with 6 bases in between. CDR3 length equals 13 residues.